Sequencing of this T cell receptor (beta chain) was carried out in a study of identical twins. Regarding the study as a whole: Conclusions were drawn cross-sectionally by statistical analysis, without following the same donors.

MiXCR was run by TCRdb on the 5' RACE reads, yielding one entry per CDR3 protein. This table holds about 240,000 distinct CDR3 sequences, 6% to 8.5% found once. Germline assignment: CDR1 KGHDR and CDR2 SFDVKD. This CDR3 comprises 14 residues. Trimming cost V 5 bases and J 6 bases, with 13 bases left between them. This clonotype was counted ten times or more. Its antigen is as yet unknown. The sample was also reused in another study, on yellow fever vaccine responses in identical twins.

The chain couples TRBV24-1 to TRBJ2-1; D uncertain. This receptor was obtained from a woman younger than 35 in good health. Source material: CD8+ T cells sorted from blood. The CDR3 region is CATSGQEFFNEQFF. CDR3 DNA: TGTGCCACCAGTGGCCAGGAATTTTTCAATGAGCAGTTCTTC.